The 32 T cell receptor beta chains listed next were all sequenced from one sample in a study of cytomegalovirus exposure and HLA in healthy donors. It was with 60 Vbeta and 13 Jbeta primers that the PCR ran. Libraries were prepared by immunoSEQ multiplex PCR; TCRdb keeps only in-frame clonotypes and omits some of them. The repertoire includes more than 80,000 clones, around 76% of them detected once, and 7% to 10% sits in the top ten. Sequenced material: PBMCs. These receptors were obtained from a human donor in good health.

This clone was picked up many times. CDR3 sequence reads: CASSPGAGGLDEQYF. CDR3 DNA: TGTGCCAGCTCACCCGGAGCAGGGGGCTTGGACGAGCAGTACTTC. The chain links TRBV18 to TRBJ2-7; TRBD1 matches at 8 bases. This CDR3 is 15 amino acids long. Trimming at V came to 3 bases and at J to 5 bases, leaving 9 bases not matched to a gene. The germline gives CDR1 KGHSH, CDR2 LQKENI. The entire variable domain, with the rest obtained from reference TRBV18 and TRBJ2-7, is as follows: NAGVMQNPRHLVRRRGQEARLRCSPMKGHSHVYWYRQLPEEGLKFMVYLQKENIIDESGMPKERFSAEFPKEGPSILRIQQVVRGDSAAYFCASSPGAGGLDEQYFGPGTRLTVT.

With regard to this clone: The junction and the germline gene differ at one end; a read error may be behind it. This rearrangement joins TRBV7-9 to TRBJ2-1; 8 positions agree with TRBD1. Germline CDR1 and CDR2: SEHNR and FQNEAQ (reference sequence). The CDR3 totals 13 residues. CDR3 region: CASSLAGDRREFF. The CDR3 DNA is TGTGCCAGCAGCCTAGCAGGGGACAGGAGAGAGTTCTTC.

The chain couples TRBV2 to TRBJ2-5, with 12 bases fitting TRBD2. The J call may be wrong; the DNA end is better matched by TRBJ2-7. This CDR3 has 14 amino acids. CDR1 and CDR2 from the germline V gene are SNHLY and FYNNEI. CDR3 protein: CASSLTSGSTEQYF. CDR3 DNA sequence: TGTGCCAGCAGTCTGACTAGCGGGAGCACCGAGCAGTACTTC.

This clone has only one observation. Other DNA sequences of this sample code for an identical CDR3. V gene TRBV6-5 combines with J gene TRBJ1-6; 9 bases map to TRBD1. The trim removed 6 bases at V and 9 bases at J, leaving 3 bases unmatched. This CDR3 comprises 13 residues. CDR1 and CDR2 from the germline V gene are MNHEY and SVGAGI. The CDR3, as DNA: TGTGCCAGCAGGGACAGGGGCAGTTCACCCCTCCACTTT. Translation: CASRDRGSSPLHF.

The gene calls are TRBV27 and TRBJ1-1; 8 bases match TRBD1. From germline, CDR1 is MNHEY and CDR2 SMNVEV (reference sequence). The CDR3 covers 14 residues. V dropped 5 bases and J dropped 4; count of bases not matched to a gene: 6. The CDR3 region has the DNA TGTGCCAGCAGTGGCCAGACAGGGGTCACTGAAGCTTTCTTT. Translation: CASSGQTGVTEAFF.

The V call is TRBV9, the J call TRBJ2-3; 12 nucleotides align to TRBD1. CDR1 is SGDLS and CDR2 is YYNGEE in the germline V gene. The CDR3 consists of 19 residues. V lost 6 bases, J lost 5 bases, and 19 bases stayed unmatched. CDR3 in amino acids: CASTSKGVGTGGAGDTQYF. CDR3 DNA: TGTGCCAGCACCTCAAAGGGAGTCGGGACAGGGGGCGCAGGAGATACGCAGTATTTT. The variable domain in full, completed from reference TRBV9 and TRBJ2-3, reads DSGVTQTPKHLITATGQRVTLRCSPRSGDLSVYWYQQSLDQGLQFLIQYYNGEERAKGNILERFSAQQFPDLHSELNLSSLELGDSALYFCASTSKGVGTGGAGDTQYFGPGTRLTVL.

The V call is TRBV27, the J call TRBJ2-1, with D uncertain. V gave up 0 bases and J gave up 6 bases, with 3 bases separating them. The germline V gene encodes CDR1 MNHEY and CDR2 SMNVEV (reference sequence). This CDR3 region has 12 residues. The CDR3 spells CASSLSLNEQFF. In nucleotides, the CDR3 is TGTGCCAGCAGTTTATCCCTCAATGAGCAGTTCTTC.

V is TRBV13 and J is TRBJ1-2, with 10 positions matching TRBD1. The CDR3 is 15 amino acids. Trimming removed 1 base from V and 2 bases from J; junction bases left unmatched: 1. Germline CDR1 is PRHDT and CDR2 is FYEKMQ (reference sequence). The CDR3 sequence is CASSLVGQGNYGYTF. CDR3 DNA: TGTGCCAGCAGCTTAGTGGGACAGGGGAACTATGGCTACACCTTC.

The sample holds a few counts of this clone. The gene calls are TRBV7-9 and TRBJ2-3; 7 bases match TRBD1. The CDR3 length is 14 residues. Germline trimming cut 5 bases from V and 6 bases from J; bases unmatched to any gene: 8. CDR1 and CDR2 from the germline V gene are SEHNR and FQNEAQ (reference sequence). The CDR3 here is CASSLTGEADTQYF. The DNA of the CDR3 is TGTGCCAGCAGCCTCACAGGGGAAGCGGATACGCAGTATTTT.

This clone was observed a few times. The J gene is TRBJ2-3, the V gene TRBV5-4; perhaps TRBD1 as D (6 bases). This CDR3 is 14 amino acids long. Germline V CDR1 and CDR2: SGHNT, YYREEE (reference sequence). V was clipped by 4 bases and J by 3 bases, with 12 bases between them. CDR3 coding DNA: TGTGCCAGCAGCGCGGACAGAAATACAGATACGCAGTATTTT. The encoded protein is CASSADRNTDTQYF.

The V gene is TRBV14, the J gene TRBJ1-2; 8 nucleotides agree with TRBD1. CDR1 and CDR2 (germline): SGHDN, FVKESK. This CDR3 has 14 amino acids. V was clipped by 4 bases and J by 8 bases; unmatched bases: 9. The CDR3 is CASSRPGQAGGYTF. The CDR3, as DNA: TGTGCCAGCAGCCGGCCGGGACAGGCGGGAGGCTACACCTTC.

This clone was found once. J is TRBJ2-3 and V is TRBV4-1; D is unclear. There are 15 residues in the CDR3. V was shortened by 1 base and J by 2 bases, with 10 bases between the two germline ends. CDR1 is MGHRA, CDR2 YSYEKL, per germline. The CDR3 bases are TGCGCCAGCAGCCAAGGATTGGAGTTCACAGATACGCAGTATTTT. It yields the protein CASSQGLEFTDTQYF.

This rearrangement joins TRBV5-5 to TRBJ1-4, with a weak D call TRBD1 (5 bases). Germline CDR1 is SGHKS and CDR2 is YYEKEE (reference sequence). Trimming removed 6 bases from V and 7 bases from J, with 10 bases in between. The CDR3 totals 12 residues. The CDR3 bases are TGTGCCAGCAACGACAGTTCTGAAAAACTGTTTTTT. The encoded protein is CASNDSSEKLFF. The full variable domain, its missing parts supplied by reference TRBV5-5 and TRBJ1-4, is DAGVTQSPTHLIKTRGQQVTLRCSPISGHKSVSWYQQVLGQGPQFIFQYYEKEERGRGNFPDRFSARQFPNYSSELNVNALLLGDSALYLCASNDSSEKLFFGSGTQLSVL.

V and J are TRBV5-1 and TRBJ1-1; no clear D. Trimming removed 0 bases from V and 7 bases from J, with 7 bases in between. Germline CDR1 is SGHRS and CDR2 is YFSETQ. The CDR3 extends over 12 amino acids. The CDR3 loop is CASSLDRSEAFF. In DNA form, the CDR3 reads TGCGCCAGCAGCTTGGACAGAAGTGAAGCTTTCTTT.

The chain employs TRBV19 and TRBJ1-2; 7 nucleotides align to TRBD1. V gave up 5 bases and J gave up 5 bases; unmatched junction bases: 8. This CDR3 comprises 14 residues. The germline V gene encodes CDR1 LNHDA and CDR2 SQIVND (reference sequence). CDR3 DNA sequence: TGTGCCAGTAGTGTCAAGACAGGGCTATATGGCTACACCTTC. Its translation: CASSVKTGLYGYTF.

This sequence joins TRBV12-5 and TRBJ2-1, with 9 bases that match TRBD2. Germline CDR1 LGHNT, CDR2 FRNRAP. Trimming cost V 1 base and J 4 bases; bases outside gene matches: 8. The CDR3 contains 17 residues. The CDR3 protein is CASGLGLAEARYNEQFF. The CDR3 bases are TGTGCTAGTGGTTTGGGACTAGCGGAAGCACGTTACAATGAGCAGTTCTTC.

This chain uses TRBV5-6 with TRBJ1-6, with D tentatively TRBD1 (5 bases). The CDR3 extends over 15 amino acids. Between the trimmed V and J ends, which lost 0 bases and 9 bases, there was a span of 13 bases. Germline CDR1 is SGHDT and CDR2 is YYEEEE. The CDR3 DNA sequence: TGTGCCAGCAGCTTGGCAGGGATTCGTGGTTCACCCCTCCACTTT. Translated: CASSLAGIRGSPLHF.

This clone was counted between two and nine times. J is TRBJ2-7 and V is TRBV6-6, with D perhaps matching TRBD2 (5 bases). Germline CDR1 MNHNY, CDR2 SVGAGI (reference sequence). Trimming took 8 bases from V and 5 from J, leaving 10 bases between them. This CDR3 spans 11 amino acids. The CDR3 loop reads CASSVGDEQYF. CDR3 DNA sequence: TGTGCCAGCTCTGTCGGGGACGAGCAGTACTTC.

This clone has at least ten counts. The J gene is TRBJ2-1, the V gene TRBV4-3; no firm D call. Germline values: CDR1 LGHNA, CDR2 YSLEER. The germline V and J ends were trimmed by 4 bases and 3 bases, with 7 bases remaining between them. This CDR3 has 13 residues. This chain's CDR3 is CASSLSLYNEQFF. Here the CDR3 DNA reads TGCGCCAGCAGCCTGTCTCTCTACAATGAGCAGTTCTTC.

The chain couples TRBV19 to TRBJ1-4; 8 positions agree with TRBD1. The germline CDR1 and CDR2 sequences are LNHDA and SQIVND (reference sequence). V lost 4 bases and J lost 0; bases outside the gene matches: 1. This CDR3 has 15 amino acids. The DNA of the CDR3 is TGTGCCAGTAGTACAGGGGGCGCAACTAATGAAAAACTGTTTTTT. The encoded protein is CASSTGGATNEKLFF.

This chain connects TRBV11-2 to TRBJ2-4, with 7 bases identical to TRBD2. The germline CDR1 and CDR2 sequences are SGHAT and FQNNGV. V gave up 5 bases and J gave up 0 bases; unmatched junction bases: 7. The CDR3 runs to 16 residues. The CDR3 reads CASSRGEGIAKNIQYF. The CDR3 coding sequence is TGTGCCAGCAGCCGTGGGGAGGGGATAGCCAAAAACATTCAGTACTTC. Variable domain in full (rest from reference TRBV11-2 and TRBJ2-4): EAGVAQSPRYKIIEKRQSVAFWCNPISGHATLYWYQQILGQGPKLLIQFQNNGVVDDSQLPKDRFSAERLKGVDSTLKIQPAKLEDSAVYLCASSRGEGIAKNIQYFGAGTRLSVL.

The genes are TRBV6-1 and TRBJ2-1; 8 nucleotides align to TRBD1. This CDR3 spans 15 amino acids. With 2 bases clipped from V and 8 bases from J, the junction kept 8 bases outside the gene matches. CDR1 is MNHNS, CDR2 SASEGT, per germline. The CDR3 here is CASSELGQGGDEQFF. In nucleotides, the CDR3 is TGTGCCAGCAGTGAACTAGGACAGGGTGGCGATGAGCAGTTCTTC.

The chain carries TRBV5-1 and TRBJ1-2; D not resolved. Per germline, CDR1 SGHRS and CDR2 YFSETQ. This CDR3 contains 14 residues. Trimming stripped 3 bases from V and 7 bases from J, with 16 bases between. This CDR3 is CASSSTPRYGGYTF. CDR3 bases: TGCGCCAGCAGCTCGACTCCTAGATACGGTGGCTACACCTTC.

This chain uses TRBV11-3 with TRBJ2-1, with D possibly TRBD2 on 5 matching bases. CDR1 is SGHNT and CDR2 is YENEEA in the germline V gene. This CDR3 has 16 amino acids. V lost 1 base and J 0 bases, leaving 10 bases between the germline ends. The CDR3 DNA reads TGTGCCAGCAGCTTAGCCGGGGTTGGCTCCTACAATGAGCAGTTCTTC. Translating it yields CASSLAGVGSYNEQFF.

The chain recombines TRBV11-2 with TRBJ1-3; unclear D gene. The V gene lost 5 bases and the J gene lost 0 bases, with 8 bases spanning the gap. The CDR3 runs to 14 residues. Germline-derived CDR1 and CDR2 are SGHAT and FQNNGV. The CDR3 loop is CASSLNPSGNTIYF. DNA for the CDR3: TGTGCCAGCAGCCTAAACCCCTCTGGAAACACCATATATTTT.

This chain connects TRBV11-2 to TRBJ1-5; D gene ambiguous. The V and J ends lost 4 bases and 7 bases respectively, with 20 bases between them. Germline V CDR1 and CDR2: SGHAT, FQNNGV. The CDR3 runs to 16 residues. Here the CDR3 reads CASSSGGPEVGQPQHF. CDR3 bases: TGTGCCAGCAGCTCAGGCGGGCCCGAGGTAGGACAGCCCCAGCATTTT.

The J gene is TRBJ1-4, the V gene TRBV28, with D perhaps TRBD1 (5 bases). The length of the CDR3 is 14 residues. Germline lookup yields CDR1 MDHEN and CDR2 SYDVKM. The germline V and J ends were trimmed by 6 bases and 2 bases, with 10 bases remaining between them. Written as DNA, the CDR3 is TGTGCCAGCAGGAAGGGGCTGACTAATGAAAAACTGTTTTTT. Its translation is CASRKGLTNEKLFF.

A few counts support this clone. The chain combines TRBV6-6 with TRBJ2-7; the match to TRBD2 covers 9 bases. The CDR3 has 15 amino acids. The germline V gene has CDR1 MNHNY and CDR2 SVGAGI (reference sequence). Trimming cost V 6 bases and J 3 bases; bases outside gene matches: 9. Here the CDR3 reads CASSESGTSIYEQYF. The CDR3 DNA reads as TGTGCCAGCAGCGAAAGCGGGACTAGCATCTACGAGCAGTACTTC.

The rearrangement uses TRBV18 and TRBJ2-7; 9 positions match TRBD2. Germline V gives CDR1 KGHSH, CDR2 LQKENI. The CDR3 is 15 residues long. The V gene end was trimmed by 2 bases and the J gene end by 7 bases; junction bases not matched to a gene: 9. The CDR3 sequence: CASSPMAGGPGEQYF. The CDR3, as DNA: TGTGCCAGCTCACCAATGGCGGGAGGGCCCGGAGAGCAGTACTTC.

The chain uses TRBV5-4 and TRBJ2-5; 8 bases are a match to TRBD2. The V gene's germline CDR1 is SGHNT and CDR2 YYREEE (reference sequence). With V trimmed by 4 bases and J by 2 bases, 7 bases remained unmatched. The CDR3 loop spans 15 amino acids. This CDR3 is CASSQRGPKQETQYF. CDR3 DNA sequence: TGTGCCAGCAGCCAGCGGGGGCCGAAACAAGAGACCCAGTACTTC.

V gene TRBV5-1 combines with J gene TRBJ2-5; tentative D call: TRBD1 (6 bases). From germline, CDR1 is SGHRS and CDR2 YFSETQ. The V end lost 3 bases, the J end lost 3 bases, and 15 bases lay between the germline ends. This CDR3 comprises 15 residues. Here the CDR3 reads CASSSGDGFKETQYF. DNA for the CDR3: TGCGCCAGCAGCTCAGGGGACGGATTTAAAGAGACCCAGTACTTC.

The chain recombines TRBV6-1 with TRBJ1-3; D is ambiguous. Trimming took 7 bases from V and 0 from J, leaving 10 bases between them. The CDR3 length is 14 residues. Germline assignment: CDR1 MNHNS and CDR2 SASEGT. The CDR3 protein is CASTEGNSGNTIYF. CDR3 bases: TGTGCCAGCACCGAGGGCAACTCTGGAAACACCATATATTTT.